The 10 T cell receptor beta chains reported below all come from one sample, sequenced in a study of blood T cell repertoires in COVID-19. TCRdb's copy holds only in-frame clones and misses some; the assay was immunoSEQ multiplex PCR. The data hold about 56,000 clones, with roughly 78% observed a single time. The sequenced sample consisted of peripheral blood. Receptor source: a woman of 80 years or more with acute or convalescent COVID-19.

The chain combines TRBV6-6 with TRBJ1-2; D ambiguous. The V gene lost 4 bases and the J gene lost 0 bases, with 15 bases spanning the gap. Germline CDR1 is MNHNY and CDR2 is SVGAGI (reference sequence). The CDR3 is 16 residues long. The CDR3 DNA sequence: TGTGCCAGCAGTTCCCGGGTCCAATCATCTAACTATGGCTACACCTTC. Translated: CASSSRVQSSNYGYTF.

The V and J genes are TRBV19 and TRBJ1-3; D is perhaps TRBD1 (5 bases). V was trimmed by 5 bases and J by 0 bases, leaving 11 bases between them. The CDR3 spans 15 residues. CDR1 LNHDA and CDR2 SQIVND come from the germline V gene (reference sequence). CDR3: CASSPQAYSGNTIYF. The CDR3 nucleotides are TGTGCCAGTAGTCCACAGGCTTACTCTGGAAACACCATATATTTT. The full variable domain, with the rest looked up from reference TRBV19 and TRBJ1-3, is DGGITQSPKYLFRKEGQNVTLSCEQNLNHDAMYWYRQDPGQGLRLIYYSQIVNDFQKGDIAEGYSVSREKKESFPLTVTSAQKNPTAFYLCASSPQAYSGNTIYFGEGSWLTVV.

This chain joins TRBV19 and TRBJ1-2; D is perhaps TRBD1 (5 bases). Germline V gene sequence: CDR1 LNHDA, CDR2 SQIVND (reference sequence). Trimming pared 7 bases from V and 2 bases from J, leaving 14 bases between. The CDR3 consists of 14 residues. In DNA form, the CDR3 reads TGTGCCAGTACCTCACCTGGGGGGAACTATGGCTACACCTTC. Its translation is CASTSPGGNYGYTF.

CDR3 sequence reads: CASSAGTAFGRGYTF. As DNA, the CDR3 is TGTGCCAGCAGCGCCGGGACAGCCTTCGGTCGTGGCTACACCTTC. The chain links TRBV5-4 to TRBJ1-2, with TRBD1 matching 7 bases. V was pared by 4 bases and J by 7 bases, with 13 bases of the junction left unmatched. This CDR3 has 15 amino acids. Germline V gene lookup returns CDR1 SGHNT and CDR2 YYREEE (reference sequence).

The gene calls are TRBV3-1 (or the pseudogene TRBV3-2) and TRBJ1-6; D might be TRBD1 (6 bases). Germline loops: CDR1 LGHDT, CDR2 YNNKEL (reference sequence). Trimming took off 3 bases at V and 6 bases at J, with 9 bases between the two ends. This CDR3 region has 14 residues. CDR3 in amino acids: CASSQTGPNSPLHF. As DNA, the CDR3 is TGTGCCAGCAGCCAGACAGGCCCTAATTCACCCCTCCACTTT.

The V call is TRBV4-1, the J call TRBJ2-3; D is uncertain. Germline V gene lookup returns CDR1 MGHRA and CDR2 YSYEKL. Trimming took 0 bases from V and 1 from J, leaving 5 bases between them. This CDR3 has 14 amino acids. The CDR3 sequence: CASSQEGGTDTQYF. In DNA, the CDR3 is TGCGCCAGCAGCCAAGAAGGAGGCACAGATACGCAGTATTTT.

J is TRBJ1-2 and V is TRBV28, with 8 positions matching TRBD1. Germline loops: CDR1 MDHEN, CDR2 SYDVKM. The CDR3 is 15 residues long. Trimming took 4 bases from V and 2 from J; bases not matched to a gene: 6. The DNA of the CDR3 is TGTGCCAGCAGTTCAGGGGGCTCAGGAAACTATGGCTACACCTTC. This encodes CASSSGGSGNYGYTF.

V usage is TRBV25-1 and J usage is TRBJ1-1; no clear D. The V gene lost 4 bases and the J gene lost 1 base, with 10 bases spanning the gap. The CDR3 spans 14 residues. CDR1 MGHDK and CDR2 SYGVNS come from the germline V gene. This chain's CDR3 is CASSGRPENTEAFF. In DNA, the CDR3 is TGTGCCAGCAGTGGGCGGCCGGAGAACACTGAAGCTTTCTTT.

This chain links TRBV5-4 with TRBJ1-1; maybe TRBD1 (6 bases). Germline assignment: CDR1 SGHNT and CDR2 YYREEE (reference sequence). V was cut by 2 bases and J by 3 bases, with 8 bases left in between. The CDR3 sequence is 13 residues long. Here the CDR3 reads CASSLQGYTEAFF. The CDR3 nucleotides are TGTGCCAGCAGCTTACAGGGTTACACTGAAGCTTTCTTT.

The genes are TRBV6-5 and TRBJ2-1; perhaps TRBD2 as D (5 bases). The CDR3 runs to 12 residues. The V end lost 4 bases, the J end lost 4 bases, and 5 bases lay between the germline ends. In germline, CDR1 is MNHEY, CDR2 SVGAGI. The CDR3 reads CASSWTYNEQFF. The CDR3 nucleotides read TGTGCCAGCAGTTGGACTTACAATGAGCAGTTCTTC.